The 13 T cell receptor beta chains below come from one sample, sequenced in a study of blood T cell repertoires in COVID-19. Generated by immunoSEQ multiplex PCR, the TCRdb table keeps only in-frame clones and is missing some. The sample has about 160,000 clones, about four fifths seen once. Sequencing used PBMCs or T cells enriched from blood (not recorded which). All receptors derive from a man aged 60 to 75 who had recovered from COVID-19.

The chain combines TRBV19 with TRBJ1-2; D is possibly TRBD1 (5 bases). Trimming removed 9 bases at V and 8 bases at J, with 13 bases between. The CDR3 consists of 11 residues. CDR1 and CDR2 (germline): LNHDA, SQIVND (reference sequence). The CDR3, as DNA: TGTGCCAGGGGACTTACGGGGGGCTACACCTTC. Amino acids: CARGLTGGYTF.

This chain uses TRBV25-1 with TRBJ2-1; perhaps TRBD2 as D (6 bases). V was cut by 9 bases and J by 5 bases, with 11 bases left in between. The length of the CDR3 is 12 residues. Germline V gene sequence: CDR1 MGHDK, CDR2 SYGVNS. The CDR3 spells CASAGGNNEQFF. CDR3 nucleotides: TGTGCCAGTGCAGGAGGGAACAATGAGCAGTTCTTC. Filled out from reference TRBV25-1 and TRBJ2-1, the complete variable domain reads EADIYQTPRYLVIGTGKKITLECSQTMGHDKMYWYQQDPGMELHLIHYSYGVNSTEKGDLSSESTVSRIRTEHFPLTLESARPSHTSQYLCASAGGNNEQFFGPGTRLTVL.

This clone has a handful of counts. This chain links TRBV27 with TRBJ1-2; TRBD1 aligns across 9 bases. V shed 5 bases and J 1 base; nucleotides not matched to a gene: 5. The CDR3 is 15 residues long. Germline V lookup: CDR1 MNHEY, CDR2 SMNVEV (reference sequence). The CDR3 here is CASSRGQGHNYGYTF. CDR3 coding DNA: TGTGCCAGCAGTCGAGGACAGGGGCATAACTATGGCTACACCTTC.

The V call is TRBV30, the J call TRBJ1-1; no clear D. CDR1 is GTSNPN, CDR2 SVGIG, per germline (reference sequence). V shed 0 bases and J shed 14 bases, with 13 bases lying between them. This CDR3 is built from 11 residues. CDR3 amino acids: CAWSVGGIAFF. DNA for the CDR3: TGTGCCTGGAGTGTAGGAGGAATTGCCTTCTTT.

The CDR3 sequence: CASSRTGVASGLYEQYF. As DNA, the CDR3 is TGTGCCAGCAGTCGGACAGGGGTGGCTAGCGGGCTCTACGAGCAGTACTTC. The J gene is TRBJ2-7, the V gene TRBV28, with a possible D match to TRBD1 (9 bases). V gave up 5 bases and J gave up 3 bases, with 23 bases separating them. The CDR3 sequence is 17 residues long. Germline assignment: CDR1 MDHEN and CDR2 SYDVKM.

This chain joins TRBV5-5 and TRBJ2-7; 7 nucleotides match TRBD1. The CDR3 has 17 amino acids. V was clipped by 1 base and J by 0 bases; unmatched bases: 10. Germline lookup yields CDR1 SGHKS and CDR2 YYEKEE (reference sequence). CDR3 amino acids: CASSLIYSGTVSYEQYF. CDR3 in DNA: TGTGCCAGCAGCTTGATATATTCCGGGACAGTCTCCTACGAGCAGTACTTC.

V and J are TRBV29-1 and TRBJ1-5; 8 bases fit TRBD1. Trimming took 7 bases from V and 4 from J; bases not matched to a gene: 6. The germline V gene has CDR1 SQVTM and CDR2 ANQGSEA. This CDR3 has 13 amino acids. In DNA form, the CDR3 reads TGCAGCGCGCAGGGACAGGAGAATCAGCCCCAGCATTTT. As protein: CSAQGQENQPQHF.

The CDR3 loop is CASSIGLAFTGELFF. The DNA of the CDR3 is TGTGCCAGCAGTATTGGACTAGCTTTCACCGGGGAGCTGTTTTTT. The chain recombines TRBV28 with TRBJ2-2; 8 bases fit TRBD2. The germline gives CDR1 MDHEN, CDR2 SYDVKM. Trimming took 5 bases from V and 4 from J; bases not matched to a gene: 6. This CDR3 is built from 15 residues.

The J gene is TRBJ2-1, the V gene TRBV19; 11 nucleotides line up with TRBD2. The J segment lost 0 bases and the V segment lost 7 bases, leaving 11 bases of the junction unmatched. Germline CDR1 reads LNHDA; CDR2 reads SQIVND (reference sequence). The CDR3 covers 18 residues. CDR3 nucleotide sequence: TGTGCCAGTACCGACAGGCCGACTAGCGGGATCTCCTACAATGAGCAGTTCTTC. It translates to CASTDRPTSGISYNEQFF. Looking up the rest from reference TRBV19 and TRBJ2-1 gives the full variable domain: DGGITQSPKYLFRKEGQNVTLSCEQNLNHDAMYWYRQDPGQGLRLIYYSQIVNDFQKGDIAEGYSVSREKKESFPLTVTSAQKNPTAFYLCASTDRPTSGISYNEQFFGPGTRLTVL.

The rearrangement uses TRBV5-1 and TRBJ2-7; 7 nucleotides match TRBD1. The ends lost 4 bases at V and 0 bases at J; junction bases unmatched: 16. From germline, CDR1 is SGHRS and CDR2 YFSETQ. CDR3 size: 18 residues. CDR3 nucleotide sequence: TGCGCCAGCAGCCTTGGGCCCCACAGACAGGGAATCTCCTACGAGCAGTACTTC. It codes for CASSLGPHRQGISYEQYF.

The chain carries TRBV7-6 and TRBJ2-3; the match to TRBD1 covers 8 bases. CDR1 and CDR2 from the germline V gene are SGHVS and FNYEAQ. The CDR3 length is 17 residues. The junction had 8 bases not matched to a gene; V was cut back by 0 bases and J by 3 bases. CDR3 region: CASSLALQGARTDTQYF. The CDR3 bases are TGTGCCAGCAGCTTAGCCCTGCAGGGGGCTAGGACAGATACGCAGTATTTT.

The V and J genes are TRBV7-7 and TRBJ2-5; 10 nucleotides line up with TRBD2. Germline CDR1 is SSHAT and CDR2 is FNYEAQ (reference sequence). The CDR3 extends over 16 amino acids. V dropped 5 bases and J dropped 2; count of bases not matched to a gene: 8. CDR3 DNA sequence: TGTGCCAGCAGCCGTGCGCTAGCGGGGGCTCAAGAGACCCAGTACTTC. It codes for CASSRALAGAQETQYF.

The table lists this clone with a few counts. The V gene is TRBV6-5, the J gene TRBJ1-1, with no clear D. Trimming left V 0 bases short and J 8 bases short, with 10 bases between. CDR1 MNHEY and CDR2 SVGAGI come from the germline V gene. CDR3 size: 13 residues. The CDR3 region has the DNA TGTGCCAGCAGTTACTCGATCTTAGCAGAAGCTTTCTTT. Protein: CASSYSILAEAFF.